The TCR beta chain under discussion was sequenced for a study of T cells in Graves' hyperthyroidism and ophthalmopathy. Unmatched junction bases numbered 5, after V lost 5 bases and J lost 6 bases. The CDR3 covers 14 residues. Germline CDR1 reads SGHVS; CDR2 reads FQNEAQ. Using RNA transcripts as the source, TCR beta CDR3 regions were amplified. An initial round of RT-PCR targeting the TCR CDR3 relied on the HTBI primer set. In TCRdb, the multiplex PCR reads were re-called with MiXCR into one record per CDR3 protein. Of almost 600,000 distinct CDR3 sequences listed, about 45% are singletons. Study observations and caveats: Peripheral blood also featured most of the thyroid clonotypes expanded above 0.001. Using 13 V-J features, a model discriminated ophthalmopathy from stable hyperthyroidism.

Exclusions: uncontrolled infection, other autoimmune disease, pregnancy, lactation. This clonotype appeared many times. The antigen is unknown. The sequenced sample was peripheral blood or thyroid tissue (not recorded which). The chain couples TRBV7-8 to TRBJ1-2; 11 bases align to TRBD1. This sequence was found in a woman aged 18-30 years with Graves' hyperthyroidism. CDR3 sequence reads: CASSHGQGADGYTF. DNA of the CDR3: TGTGCCAGCAGCCACGGACAGGGGGCCGATGGCTACACCTTC.